Following are 28 T cell receptor beta chains from one sample sequenced in a study of regulatory T cells in long-lasting Graves disease. iRepertoire HTBI primers and Arm-PCR of CDR3 regions built TCR beta libraries. TCRdb re-analysed the multiplex PCR reads in MiXCR, keeping a single row per CDR3 protein. Of around 340,000 distinct CDR3 sequences in the sample, less than 20% were seen once. Regarding time point: persistent/refractory GD, antithyroid drugs over 5 years with positive TRAb. RNA isolated from PBMCs was used to make the TCR library. The sample consisted of peripheral blood mononuclear cells (PBMCs), taken when the disease was refractory, from a patient treated with antithyroid drugs. Receptors originate from a female donor with Graves disease.

This clonotype was found a few times. The rearrangement links TRBV28 to TRBJ1-2; no reliable D call. V lost 8 bases to trimming and J lost 6 bases, with 13 bases between them. This CDR3 has 12 residues. Germline V CDR1 and CDR2: MDHEN, SYDVKM. DNA for the CDR3: TGTGCCAGCGAAAGGCAGCGAAATGGCTACACCTTC. It encodes CASERQRNGYTF.

This clonotype was seen ten or more times. The chain links TRBV20-1 to TRBJ2-5; 12 nucleotides match TRBD2. J gave up 5 bases and V 5 bases, and 9 bases lay outside the gene matches. Germline values: CDR1 DFQATT, CDR2 SNEGSKA (reference sequence). There are 15 residues in the CDR3. Written as DNA, the CDR3 is TGCAGTGCTCGAAGGACTAGCGGGGCGAAGGAGACCCAGTACTTC. Translating gives CSARRTSGAKETQYF.

The V and J genes are TRBV25-1 and TRBJ2-7; weak D call: TRBD2 (6 bases). With 4 bases removed from V and 3 bases from J, the gap between germline ends came to 16 bases. Germline V gene sequence: CDR1 MGHDK, CDR2 SYGVNS. This CDR3 region has 15 residues. The CDR3 sequence: CASSGGGADYYEQYF. DNA for the CDR3: TGTGCCAGCAGTGGGGGCGGAGCGGACTACTACGAGCAGTACTTC.

This clonotype was picked up a small number of times. This sequence joins TRBV13 and TRBJ1-1; D not resolved. The CDR3 length is 12 residues. The V end was cut by 3 bases, the J end by 6 bases, with 8 bases between. Germline assignment: CDR1 PRHDT and CDR2 FYEKMQ (reference sequence). The CDR3 is CASSFALSEAFF. DNA of the CDR3: TGTGCCAGCAGCTTCGCGTTGTCTGAAGCTTTCTTT.

This rearrangement joins TRBV19 to TRBJ2-1; D is ambiguous. Between the trimmed V and J ends, which lost 5 bases and 4 bases, there was a span of 6 bases. Germline CDR1 and CDR2: LNHDA and SQIVND (reference sequence). The CDR3 has 12 residues. This chain's CDR3 is CASSSYYNEQFF. The CDR3 region has the DNA TGTGCCAGTAGTTCATATTACAATGAGCAGTTCTTC.

This clonotype occurred many times. The chain carries TRBV28 and TRBJ1-1, with 7 bases aligning to TRBD1. V shed 3 bases and J 5 bases; nucleotides not matched to a gene: 3. This CDR3 comprises 13 residues. CDR1 and CDR2 (germline): MDHEN, SYDVKM. The CDR3 protein is CASSFPRGTEAFF. The CDR3 DNA sequence: TGTGCCAGCAGTTTCCCCAGGGGGACTGAAGCTTTCTTT.

The chain is built from TRBV5-6 and TRBJ1-1; a possible D gene is TRBD1 (6 bases). Germline V gene data show CDR1 as SGHDT and CDR2 as YYEEEE. This CDR3 region has 13 residues. Trimming cost V 1 base and J 5 bases, with 9 bases left between them. The CDR3 DNA sequence: TGTGCCAGCAGCTTGTTCAGGGGTACTGAAGCTTTCTTT. Translation: CASSLFRGTEAFF.

The table lists this clonotype with many counts. The chain couples TRBV2 to TRBJ1-5; 7 bases fit TRBD1. After removal of 0 bases from V and 3 bases from J, the junction contained 8 bases not matched to a gene. The CDR3 loop spans 17 amino acids. CDR1 SNHLY and CDR2 FYNNEI come from the germline V gene. The CDR3 reads CASSEAGTGVLNQPQHF. CDR3 nucleotides: TGTGCCAGCAGTGAAGCGGGTACAGGGGTCCTCAATCAGCCCCAGCATTTT.

Ten or more counts support this clonotype. The rearrangement links TRBV20-1 to TRBJ2-7, with D maybe TRBD2 (5 bases). The CDR3 has 15 residues. Germline CDR1 DFQATT, CDR2 SNEGSKA (reference sequence). Trimming took off 4 bases at V and 7 bases at J, with 23 bases between the two ends. CDR3: CSATRTLPSSWEQYF. The CDR3 bases are TGCAGTGCTACCAGGACTCTGCCCTCGTCGTGGGAGCAGTACTTC.

The CDR3 spells CASRGGGVYTDTQYF. The CDR3 DNA reads TGTGCCAGCAGGGGCGGGGGGGTATACACAGATACGCAGTATTTT. The genes are TRBV2 and TRBJ2-3; the match to TRBD2 covers 9 bases. The CDR3 is 15 residues long. Per germline, CDR1 SNHLY and CDR2 FYNNEI. J lost 2 bases, V lost 6 bases, and 6 bases had no gene match.

This clonotype came up many times. J is TRBJ1-5 and V is TRBV6-2 or TRBV6-3, with unresolved D. This CDR3 is built from 19 residues. The germline V gene has CDR1 MNHEY and CDR2 SVGEGT. V lost 4 bases, J lost 0 bases, and 22 bases lay in between. DNA for the CDR3: TGTGCCAGCAGTTCAAGGCCGGGCCGCATGACCGATAGCAATCAGCCCCAGCATTTT. This gives the protein CASSSRPGRMTDSNQPQHF.

This clonotype has more than one count but fewer than ten. V is TRBV9 and J is TRBJ1-4; D perhaps matches TRBD1 (5 bases). V lost 0 bases to trimming and J lost 7 bases, with 10 bases between them. The CDR3 contains 14 residues. Germline CDR1 and CDR2: SGDLS and YYNGEE. CDR3 sequence reads: CASSVGGMGEKLFF. Here the CDR3 DNA reads TGTGCCAGCAGCGTAGGGGGGATGGGTGAAAAACTGTTTTTT.

V gene TRBV19 combines with J gene TRBJ2-5; 10 nucleotides align to TRBD1. The V gene's germline CDR1 is LNHDA and CDR2 SQIVND (reference sequence). Trimming cost V 7 bases and J 5 bases; bases outside gene matches: 7. The CDR3 is made up of 14 amino acids. For the CDR3, the DNA is TGTGCCAGTACGATGACAGGGGGCATCGAGACCCAGTACTTC. Encoded protein: CASTMTGGIETQYF. The full variable domain, with the rest looked up from reference TRBV19 and TRBJ2-5, is DGGITQSPKYLFRKEGQNVTLSCEQNLNHDAMYWYRQDPGQGLRLIYYSQIVNDFQKGDIAEGYSVSREKKESFPLTVTSAQKNPTAFYLCASTMTGGIETQYFGPGTRLLVL.

At least ten counts were recorded for this clonotype. The chain couples TRBV11-2 to TRBJ2-7, with TRBD1 matching over 10 bases. This CDR3 has 16 residues. Trimming took 3 bases from V and 0 from J; bases not matched to a gene: 5. Germline CDR1 reads SGHAT; CDR2 reads FQNNGV. The CDR3 DNA follows: TGTGCCAGCAGCTTGACGGGACAGGGGTACTCCTACGAGCAGTACTTC. Amino acid sequence: CASSLTGQGYSYEQYF.

This rearrangement joins TRBV27 to TRBJ2-2; 8 nucleotides match TRBD2. Germline lookup yields CDR1 MNHEY and CDR2 SMNVEV (reference sequence). The CDR3 runs 15 residues. J lost 6 bases, V lost 2 bases, and 5 bases had no gene match. The CDR3 is CASSLRGLGAGELFF. The CDR3 region has the DNA TGTGCCAGCAGTTTAAGGGGACTAGGCGCCGGGGAGCTGTTTTTT.

This clonotype was found a few times. This chain connects TRBV7-9 to TRBJ2-1; weak D call: TRBD2 (5 bases). Per germline, CDR1 SEHNR and CDR2 FQNEAQ (reference sequence). Trimming took off 2 bases at V and 8 bases at J, with 13 bases between the two ends. The CDR3 is 14 residues long. CDR3 nucleotide sequence: TGTGCCAGCAGCTTAATCGGGATGCTCTATGAGCAGTTCTTC. Its translation is CASSLIGMLYEQFF.

To note about this clonotype: It may be a read error: a sequence one base away is much more abundant. This chain connects TRBV6-1 to TRBJ1-1, with TRBD1 matching 7 bases. CDR1 and CDR2 (germline): MNHNS, SASEGT. The CDR3 is made up of 14 amino acids. CDR3 region: CVSRRQGQRTEAFF. CDR3 in DNA: TGTGTCAGCAGGCGACAGGGCCAGAGGACTGAAGCTTTCTTT.

The rearrangement links TRBV4-1 to TRBJ2-7, with no clear D. CDR3 length equals 15 residues. The ends were cut back, 1 base at V and 2 bases at J, with 12 bases in the middle. Per germline, CDR1 MGHRA and CDR2 YSYEKL. This chain's CDR3 is CASSQGDTRPYEQYF. As DNA, the CDR3 is TGCGCCAGCAGCCAAGGGGATACAAGACCCTACGAGCAGTACTTC.

The gene calls are TRBV19 and TRBJ2-7; no firm D call. V dropped 3 bases and J dropped 0 bases, with 12 bases sitting between them. CDR3 size: 15 residues. CDR1 is LNHDA, CDR2 SQIVND, per germline (reference sequence). DNA for the CDR3: TGTGCCAGTAGTATTTATGGCGGACCCTCCTACGAGCAGTACTTC. Protein: CASSIYGGPSYEQYF.

This clonotype has ten or more counts. The CDR3 region has the DNA TGTGCCAGCAGTCAAGGGGACAGCTACGAGCAGTACTTC. Its translation is CASSQGDSYEQYF. The chain couples TRBV13 to TRBJ2-7; TRBD1 matches 7 bases. V lost 6 bases to trimming and J lost 3 bases; unmatched junction nucleotides: 5. Germline V gene lookup returns CDR1 PRHDT and CDR2 FYEKMQ (reference sequence). The CDR3 spans 13 residues.

The chain combines TRBV7-2 with TRBJ2-1, with 9 positions matching TRBD2. The CDR3 runs 22 residues. Losses at the gene ends were 1 base for V and 0 bases for J; bases not matched to a gene: 19. Germline V gene lookup returns CDR1 SGHTA and CDR2 FQGNSA. The CDR3 loop reads CASSLVLGRLAGEGSSYNEQFF. CDR3 nucleotides: TGTGCCAGCAGCTTAGTCCTTGGTAGATTAGCGGGAGAGGGTAGCTCCTACAATGAGCAGTTCTTC. The full variable domain, its missing parts supplied by reference TRBV7-2 and TRBJ2-1, is GAGVSQSPSNKVTEKGKDVELRCDPISGHTALYWYRQSLGQGLEFLIYFQGNSAPDKSGLPSDRFSAERTGGSVSTLTIQRTQQEDSAVYLCASSLVLGRLAGEGSSYNEQFFGPGTRLTVL.

This clonotype has a handful of counts. The junction departs from germline at one end; a sequencing error may be responsible. The chain couples TRBV7-7 to TRBJ1-2, with no clear D. CDR1 is SSHAT and CDR2 is FNYEAQ in the germline V gene (reference sequence). The CDR3 covers 15 residues. The DNA for the CDR3 is TGTGCTAGCAGCTTAAATGTGAAGTGTTCCTATGGCTACACCTTC. Its protein is CASSLNVKCSYGYTF. Full variable domain (outside the CDR3, taken from reference TRBV7-7 and TRBJ1-2): GAGVSQSPRYKVTKRGQDVTLRCDPISSHATLYWYQQALGQGPEFLTYFNYEAQPDKSGLPSDRFSAERPEGSISTLTIQRTEQRDSAMYRCASSLNVKCSYGYTFGSGTRLTVV.

A few counts support this clonotype. This chain links TRBV7-2 with TRBJ1-4; TRBD1 aligns across 9 bases. CDR3 size: 16 residues. The V and J ends lost 1 base and 10 bases, in that order; junction bases with no gene match: 10. CDR1 and CDR2 (germline): SGHTA, FQGNSA. For the CDR3, the DNA is TGTGCCAGCAGCTTAGAACAGGGGGCGCTTTTAGGAAAACTGTTTTTT. It yields the protein CASSLEQGALLGKLFF.

The CDR3 nucleotides read TGCGCCAGCAGCTTACGCTACAGTTTAATAGACTATGGCTACACCTTC. It yields the protein CASSLRYSLIDYGYTF. The chain is built from TRBV4-1 and TRBJ1-2, with D hard to call. Germline V gives CDR1 MGHRA, CDR2 YSYEKL. The CDR3 has 16 residues. Trimming pared 5 bases from V and 3 bases from J, leaving 19 bases between.

V is TRBV7-2 and J is TRBJ1-1; D ambiguous. There are 14 residues in the CDR3. Looked up from germline, CDR1 is SGHTA and CDR2 is FQGNSA. V was trimmed by 5 bases and J by 0 bases, leaving 10 bases between them. The CDR3 DNA reads as TGTGCCAGCAGCCCACGGGCCGTGAACACTGAAGCTTTCTTT. This encodes CASSPRAVNTEAFF.

This clonotype was seen repeatedly, ten times or more. V usage is TRBV11-3 and J usage is TRBJ2-6; no clear D. CDR1 is SGHNT and CDR2 is YENEEA in the germline V gene. There are 14 residues in the CDR3. V gave up 4 bases and J gave up 2 bases, with 6 bases separating them. The CDR3 here is CASSSPPGANVLTF. The CDR3 DNA reads TGTGCCAGCAGCTCCCCCCCTGGGGCCAACGTCCTGACTTTC.

The CDR3 sequence is CSASSGRGPFEQYF. CDR3 nucleotides: TGCAGTGCTAGTTCAGGGCGGGGGCCCTTCGAGCAGTACTTC. The V and J genes are TRBV20-1 and TRBJ2-7; TRBD2 is a possible D gene (7 bases). V lost 3 bases, J lost 6 bases, and 18 bases lay in between. This CDR3 is 14 amino acids long. Germline V gene sequence: CDR1 DFQATT, CDR2 SNEGSKA (reference sequence).

This clonotype has at least ten counts. V is TRBV2 and J is TRBJ2-7, with D possibly matching TRBD1 (5 bases). Germline CDR1 reads SNHLY; CDR2 reads FYNNEI. The CDR3 is 12 residues long. The V gene lost 4 bases and the J gene lost 6 bases, with 10 bases spanning the gap. The CDR3 sequence: CASSAGLREQYF. The CDR3 coding sequence is TGTGCCAGCAGTGCAGGGTTACGCGAGCAGTACTTC.